These 19 T cell receptor beta chains originate from one sample sequenced in a study of identical twins. TCRdb re-analysed the 5' RACE reads in MiXCR, keeping a single row per CDR3 protein. Of around 570,000 distinct CDR3 sequences listed, 9.6% are singletons. These sequences were also reported in another study, on yellow fever vaccine responses in identical twins.

The specimen was PBMCs. The receptors stem from a woman younger than 30 in good health.

The genes are TRBV28 and TRBJ2-1; TRBD2 matches at 7 bases. The J segment lost 3 bases and the V segment lost 1 base, leaving 9 bases of the junction unmatched. The germline CDR1 and CDR2 sequences are MDHEN and SYDVKM. The CDR3 has 17 amino acids. CDR3 sequence: CASSLSGGSSLYNEQFF. Here the CDR3 DNA reads TGTGCCAGCAGTTTATCCGGCGGGAGCTCCCTCTACAATGAGCAGTTCTTC.

This clonotype was detected ten times or more. The V call is TRBV29-1, the J call TRBJ2-5; 15 nucleotides match TRBD2. CDR1 and CDR2 from the germline V gene are SQVTM and ANQGSEA. There are 14 residues in the CDR3. Trimming cost V 6 bases and J 5 bases; bases outside gene matches: 4. CDR3 in DNA: TGCAGCGTCGACGGACTAGCGGGGGGGGAGACCCAGTACTTC. Its protein product is CSVDGLAGGETQYF.

The rearrangement links TRBV7-2 to TRBJ2-3; no reliable D call. The CDR3 is 17 residues long. Germline V gene sequence: CDR1 SGHTA, CDR2 FQGNSA. Trimming removed 2 bases from V and 2 bases from J, with 17 bases in between. CDR3 nucleotides: TGTGCCAGCAGCTTATATGGTTCCGCTATTCACACAGATACGCAGTATTTT. Protein: CASSLYGSAIHTDTQYF.

This clonotype was found a few times. This sequence joins TRBV10-3 and TRBJ2-5, with D possibly being TRBD2 (5 bases). This CDR3 is built from 15 residues. Per the germline V gene, CDR1 is ENHRY and CDR2 is SYGVKD. The V gene lost 0 bases and the J gene lost 5 bases, with 13 bases spanning the gap. Here the CDR3 reads CAISESGFSEETQYF. For the CDR3, the DNA is TGTGCCATCAGTGAGTCGGGTTTTAGCGAGGAGACCCAGTACTTC.

For this clonotype: A much larger clonotype is one base distant, so this may be a read error. The chain links TRBV7-6 to TRBJ2-5; D remains ambiguous. This CDR3 comprises 12 residues. CDR1 is SGHVS and CDR2 is FNYEAQ in the germline V gene. The V end was cut by 4 bases, the J end by 5 bases, with 8 bases between. CDR3 sequence reads: CASSSAWETQYF. The DNA of the CDR3 is TGTGCCAGCAGCTCAGCGTGGGAGACCCAGTACTTC.

This clonotype was recorded a few times. This sequence joins TRBV7-2 and TRBJ1-1; D is undetermined. Germline V gene sequence: CDR1 SGHTA, CDR2 FQGNSA. The CDR3 is made up of 13 amino acids. The V gene lost 2 bases and the J gene lost 6 bases, with 10 bases spanning the gap. CDR3 in DNA: TGTGCCAGCAGCTTACGGTTTGGGGCTGAAGCTTTCTTT. Amino acid sequence: CASSLRFGAEAFF. Supplemented by reference TRBV7-2 and TRBJ1-1, the full variable domain reads GAGVSQSPSNKVTEKGKDVELRCDPISGHTALYWYRQSLGQGLEFLIYFQGNSAPDKSGLPSDRFSAERTGGSVSTLTIQRTQQEDSAVYLCASSLRFGAEAFFGQGTRLTVV.

The rearrangement uses TRBV27 and TRBJ1-6; D ambiguous. The germline V gene encodes CDR1 MNHEY and CDR2 SMNVEV (reference sequence). The V gene lost 3 bases and the J gene lost 9 bases, with 9 bases spanning the gap. The CDR3 loop spans 13 amino acids. The CDR3: CASSFAGFSPLHF. The CDR3 DNA reads as TGTGCCAGCAGTTTTGCGGGTTTTTCACCCCTCCACTTT.

This clonotype showed up just a few times. This chain links TRBV6-1 with TRBJ2-5, with 7 positions matching TRBD2. The CDR3 has 15 amino acids. Per germline, CDR1 MNHNS and CDR2 SASEGT. J lost 7 bases, V lost 7 bases, and 15 bases had no gene match. The CDR3 region is CASKPGSWGRGTQYF. The DNA of the CDR3 is TGTGCCAGCAAGCCGGGATCCTGGGGGAGGGGGACCCAGTACTTC.

This clonotype was seen ten or more times. The V and J genes are TRBV14 and TRBJ2-1; 7 positions agree with TRBD1. V dropped 4 bases and J dropped 6; count of bases not matched to a gene: 6. Germline CDR1 SGHDN, CDR2 FVKESK. The CDR3 has 14 residues. DNA of the CDR3: TGTGCCAGCAGCCCTTGGACAGGTGGCAATGAGCAGTTCTTC. It encodes CASSPWTGGNEQFF.

Comment on this clonotype: One junction end disagrees with the germline gene, perhaps due to a read error. The chain has TRBV15 and TRBJ2-7; 9 bases agree with TRBD2. This CDR3 has 16 residues. The germline CDR1 and CDR2 sequences are LNHNV and YYDKDF (reference sequence). CDR3 nucleotides: TGTTCTACCTTGACCAGCGGGGGGCCCAATACCTACGACCAGTACTTC. The encoded protein is CSTLTSGGPNTYDQYF.

This clonotype was recorded many times. As DNA, the CDR3 is TGTGCCAGCAGCGAGCTCTCAGGGGGCACTGAAGCTTTCTTT. Its translation is CASSELSGGTEAFF. This chain connects TRBV7-9 to TRBJ1-1; 7 positions agree with TRBD1. The junction had 7 bases not matched to a gene; V was cut back by 5 bases and J by 4 bases. This CDR3 contains 14 residues. The germline V gene has CDR1 SEHNR and CDR2 FQNEAQ (reference sequence).

This clonotype has just a few counts. The chain is built from TRBV20-1 and TRBJ2-2; 10 nucleotides match TRBD1. The germline gives CDR1 DFQATT, CDR2 SNEGSKA (reference sequence). The V segment lost 2 bases and the J segment 5 bases; nucleotides outside the gene matches: 11. CDR3 length: 17 amino acids. In DNA, the CDR3 is TGCAGTGCTAGAACATCAGACAGGGGGCGTTTGACCGGGGAGCTGTTTTTT. It translates to CSARTSDRGRLTGELFF.

This clonotype came up a few times. This chain uses TRBV6-5 with TRBJ1-5; TRBD1 is a possible D gene (6 bases). Trimming left V 2 bases short and J 6 bases short, with 11 bases between. The germline V gene encodes CDR1 MNHEY and CDR2 SVGAGI. There are 14 residues in the CDR3. CDR3 coding DNA: TGTGCCAGCAGTTACGCGGGGGGCAGTCAGCCCCAGCATTTT. Translated: CASSYAGGSQPQHF.

The chain employs TRBV4-1 and TRBJ1-2; D may be TRBD1 (5 bases). V dropped 1 base and J dropped 6 bases, with 9 bases sitting between them. Germline loops: CDR1 MGHRA, CDR2 YSYEKL. The CDR3 totals 13 residues. The CDR3 nucleotides read TGCGCCAGCAGCCAAGTTGGGGACGATGGCTACACCTTC. Amino acid sequence: CASSQVGDDGYTF.

The V gene is TRBV2, the J gene TRBJ2-5, with D unclear. Between the trimmed V and J ends, which lost 6 bases and 4 bases, there was a span of 12 bases. Germline V gene lookup returns CDR1 SNHLY and CDR2 FYNNEI. This CDR3 has 13 amino acids. CDR3 amino acids: CASSLSELETQYF. The DNA of the CDR3 is TGTGCCAGCAGCCTGTCAGAGCTAGAGACCCAGTACTTC.

This clonotype has just a few counts. This chain links TRBV6-5 with TRBJ2-1; 13 nucleotides agree with TRBD2. Per the germline V gene, CDR1 is MNHEY and CDR2 is SVGAGI. Trimming removed 2 bases from V and 8 bases from J; junction bases left unmatched: 9. The CDR3 length is 17 residues. The CDR3 spells CASSYQLAGGVGHEQFF. Written as DNA, the CDR3 is TGTGCCAGCAGTTACCAACTAGCGGGAGGGGTAGGGCATGAGCAGTTCTTC.

V is TRBV19 and J is TRBJ2-6; D may be TRBD1 (5 bases). The germline gives CDR1 LNHDA, CDR2 SQIVND (reference sequence). CDR3 length equals 15 residues. The V end lost 3 bases, the J end lost 4 bases, and 10 bases lay between the germline ends. The CDR3 region is CASSMSGPGANVLTF. In DNA, the CDR3 is TGTGCCAGTAGTATGTCAGGGCCCGGGGCCAACGTCCTGACTTTC.

This clonotype was counted many times. The rearrangement joins TRBV29-1 to TRBJ2-3, with a possible D match to TRBD2 (5 bases). CDR1 is SQVTM and CDR2 is ANQGSEA in the germline V gene. There are 11 residues in the CDR3. Trimming shortened V by 7 bases and J by 2 bases, and 7 bases separated the two germline ends. Here the CDR3 reads CSGELTDTQYF. The CDR3, as DNA: TGCAGCGGGGAGCTCACAGATACGCAGTATTTT.

This clonotype was observed many times. This chain uses TRBV25-1 with TRBJ2-5; D may be TRBD2 (5 bases). Germline V gene data show CDR1 as MGHDK and CDR2 as SYGVNS. Trimming shortened V by 6 bases and J by 1 base, and 15 bases separated the two germline ends. The length of the CDR3 is 15 residues. The chain's CDR3 is CASSSVELGQETQYF. CDR3 DNA: TGTGCCAGCAGCTCCGTGGAACTAGGCCAAGAGACCCAGTACTTC.